Below, 6 T cell receptor beta chains from the same sample are listed, as sequenced in a study of T cells in Graves' hyperthyroidism and ophthalmopathy. Amplification of TCR beta CDR3 regions was performed using RNA transcripts as template. HTBI primers were employed in a first-round RT-PCR of the TCR CDR3. TCRdb re-analysed the multiplex PCR reads in MiXCR, keeping a single row per CDR3 protein. The repertoire consists of hundreds of thousands of distinct CDR3 sequences, with more than 20% occurring once and the leading ten covering under 35%. Sequencing was done on a sample of blood. Source of these receptors: a man aged 30 to 45 with Graves' ophthalmopathy.

This clonotype was recorded at least ten times. The chain carries TRBV2 and TRBJ2-1; possible D gene TRBD1, 6 bases. The germline V gene has CDR1 SNHLY and CDR2 FYNNEI. The germline V and J ends were trimmed by 3 bases and 6 bases, with 12 bases remaining between them. The CDR3 runs 14 residues. CDR3: CASSEPNRANEQFF. CDR3 nucleotides: TGTGCCAGCAGTGAGCCCAACAGGGCCAATGAGCAGTTCTTC.

This rearrangement joins TRBV19 to TRBJ2-1; the match to TRBD2 covers 7 bases. Trimming cost V 3 bases and J 7 bases; bases outside gene matches: 12. The CDR3 runs 16 residues. CDR1 and CDR2 from the germline V gene are LNHDA and SQIVND (reference sequence). In DNA form, the CDR3 reads TGTGCCAGTAGTATTTTGGTGTCGGGAGGAGGGAATGAGCAGTTCTTC. This sequence encodes CASSILVSGGGNEQFF. Combining the CDR3 with reference TRBV19 and TRBJ2-1 gives the whole variable domain DGGITQSPKYLFRKEGQNVTLSCEQNLNHDAMYWYRQDPGQGLRLIYYSQIVNDFQKGDIAEGYSVSREKKESFPLTVTSAQKNPTAFYLCASSILVSGGGNEQFFGPGTRLTVL.

This clonotype was seen a handful of times. The chain links TRBV11-2 to TRBJ2-3; 9 nucleotides agree with TRBD2. Germline V gene sequence: CDR1 SGHAT, CDR2 FQNNGV. The CDR3 runs to 17 residues. The junction had 4 bases not matched to a gene; V was cut back by 0 bases and J by 0 bases. The CDR3 DNA is TGTGCCAGCAGCTTAGATTGGACTAGCGCGAGCACAGATACGCAGTATTTT. This gives the protein CASSLDWTSASTDTQYF.

The chain recombines TRBV6-2 or TRBV6-3 with TRBJ1-4; 8 bases match TRBD1. The germline V gene has CDR1 MNHEY and CDR2 SVGEGT. V was clipped by 9 bases and J by 0 bases; unmatched bases: 6. The CDR3 is 15 residues long. DNA of the CDR3: TGTGCCAGTGGACAGGGACTCACAACTAATGAAAAACTGTTTTTT. Protein sequence: CASGQGLTTNEKLFF.

The chain couples TRBV19 to TRBJ2-7; D could derive from TRBD1 or TRBD2 (6 bases each). Germline-derived CDR1 and CDR2 are LNHDA and SQIVND (reference sequence). The CDR3 loop spans 12 amino acids. V dropped 5 bases and J dropped 6 bases, with 11 bases sitting between them. The CDR3 reads CASSSGGLEQYF. In DNA, the CDR3 is TGTGCCAGTAGTTCCGGGGGCCTCGAGCAGTACTTC.

This clonotype was counted once. V gene TRBV6-5 combines with J gene TRBJ2-3; possibly TRBD2 for D (6 bases). Trimming took off 2 bases at V and 3 bases at J, with 15 bases between the two ends. This CDR3 has 16 residues. The germline V gene has CDR1 MNHEY and CDR2 SVGAGI. The CDR3: CASSYGDSPPTDTQYF. CDR3 sequence (DNA): TGTGCCAGCAGTTACGGGGACTCGCCCCCTACAGATACGCAGTATTTT.